Each of the 26 T cell receptor beta chains below was sequenced from the same sample in a study of post-analysis software for immune sequencing data. General study results and limits: Higher frequency in patients than in controls was seen for five TRBV segments, with TRBV5-6, TRBV5-1 and TRBV20-1 among them.

cDNA libraries of TCR beta carried unique molecular identifiers. A single record per CDR3 protein comes from TCRdb applying MiXCR to the PCR reads. This sample has about 540,000 distinct CDR3 sequences, with around 34% found just once. These receptors' targets are unknown. The sample consisted of blood. These receptors all stem from a girl aged 2 to 17 with multiple sclerosis.

This clonotype was observed a single time. CDR3 nucleotide sequence: TGTGCCATCAGTGGTGGTACCAATGAGCAGTTCTTC. Amino acid sequence: CAISGGTNEQFF. The V call is TRBV10-3, the J call TRBJ2-1; D gene ambiguous. The CDR3 is 12 amino acids. Trimming pared 4 bases from V and 6 bases from J, leaving 7 bases between. CDR1 and CDR2 (germline): ENHRY, SYGVKD.

The V call is TRBV6-5, the J call TRBJ1-1; a weak D match, TRBD1 (5 bases). Trimming shortened V by 0 bases and J by 0 bases, and 8 bases separated the two germline ends. Germline values: CDR1 MNHEY, CDR2 SVGAGI. The CDR3 totals 15 residues. The CDR3 loop reads CASSYSKGLNTEAFF. The DNA for the CDR3 is TGTGCCAGCAGTTACTCGAAGGGGTTGAACACTGAAGCTTTCTTT.

This clonotype was seen a handful of times. The V gene is TRBV3-1, the J gene TRBJ2-5, with D possibly being TRBD2 (6 bases). The J call is uncertain, as TRBJ2-7 better fits the DNA end. The germline V gene has CDR1 LGHDT and CDR2 YNNKEL (reference sequence). There are 13 residues in the CDR3. This chain's CDR3 is CASSQDWRGEQYF. The CDR3 coding sequence is TGTGCCAGCAGCCAAGATTGGCGGGGCGAGCAGTACTTC.

This clonotype was seen only a few times. The rearrangement joins TRBV20-1 to TRBJ1-2; D uncertain. CDR1 and CDR2 from the germline V gene are DFQATT and SNEGSKA (reference sequence). V was pared by 6 bases and J by 8 bases, with 10 bases between. The CDR3 spans 10 residues. The DNA of the CDR3 is TGCAGTGCAGCCTACGTCGGCTACACCTTC. This gives the protein CSAAYVGYTF.

The CDR3 DNA is TGTGCCAGCAGCTCCTCGTCTACAGGGAACGAGCAGTACTTC. Amino acids: CASSSSSTGNEQYF. V gene TRBV7-3 combines with J gene TRBJ2-7; maybe TRBD1 (6 bases). The CDR3 length is 14 residues. Looked up from germline, CDR1 is SGHTA and CDR2 is FQGTGA. Between the trimmed V and J ends, which lost 4 bases and 5 bases, there was a span of 15 bases.

V and J are TRBV10-3 and TRBJ1-4; TRBD1 matches at 7 bases. V gave up 6 bases and J gave up 10 bases; unmatched junction bases: 11. Per the germline V gene, CDR1 is ENHRY and CDR2 is SYGVKD. The CDR3 loop spans 14 amino acids. The CDR3 loop is CAIREGQTGGKLFF. The CDR3 region has the DNA TGTGCCATCAGAGAGGGACAGACAGGCGGAAAACTGTTTTTT.

This clonotype was recorded many times. The rearrangement joins TRBV20-1 to TRBJ2-5; 12 bases map to TRBD2. Germline lookup yields CDR1 DFQATT and CDR2 SNEGSKA (reference sequence). V trimming: 0 bases; J trimming: 1 base; junction bases outside the gene matches: 3. CDR3 length: 16 amino acids. The CDR3 protein is CSARDRLAGAQETQYF. The DNA for the CDR3 is TGCAGTGCTAGAGATCGACTAGCGGGGGCCCAAGAGACCCAGTACTTC.

This clonotype has just one count. The chain couples TRBV7-8 to TRBJ1-5; D might be TRBD1 (5 bases). Germline-derived CDR1 and CDR2 are SGHVS and FQNEAQ. The CDR3 spans 14 residues. V gave up 2 bases and J gave up 7 bases, with 12 bases separating them. The CDR3 bases are TGTGCCAGCAGCTTAAACGGGGGGGGACAGCCCCAGCATTTT. Translated: CASSLNGGGQPQHF.

This clonotype was observed many times. Written as DNA, the CDR3 is TGCAGTGTCGCGCTTCGAGCGGGGGTAGCCAAAAACATTCAGTACTTC. Translation: CSVALRAGVAKNIQYF. J is TRBJ2-4 and V is TRBV20-1, with 8 bases identical to TRBD2. The junction had 11 bases not matched to a gene; V was cut back by 7 bases and J by 0 bases. This CDR3 is 16 amino acids long. The germline CDR1 and CDR2 sequences are DFQATT and SNEGSKA (reference sequence).

This chain links TRBV10-3 with TRBJ2-7; D not certain. The V gene lost 6 bases and the J gene lost 5 bases, with 17 bases spanning the gap. Germline V gene lookup returns CDR1 ENHRY and CDR2 SYGVKD. The CDR3 covers 14 residues. This CDR3 reads CAISETGPYNEQYF. The CDR3 DNA reads TGTGCCATCAGCGAGACCGGGCCTTACAACGAGCAGTACTTC.

This chain links TRBV5-1 with TRBJ1-6; tentative D call: TRBD1 (6 bases). V lost 2 bases, J lost 11 bases, and 20 bases lay in between. The CDR3 consists of 16 residues. Germline V gene sequence: CDR1 SGHRS, CDR2 YFSETQ. The DNA for the CDR3 is TGCGCCAGCAGCTTTGGGGGCGCGGATTTGGGTGCACCCCTCCACTTT. Protein product: CASSFGGADLGAPLHF.

This clonotype was recorded a few times. This sequence joins TRBV20-1 and TRBJ2-3; 13 bases line up with TRBD2. Germline trimming cut 3 bases from V and 4 bases from J; bases unmatched to any gene: 4. The CDR3 covers 15 residues. Germline-derived CDR1 and CDR2 are DFQATT and SNEGSKA (reference sequence). The CDR3 coding sequence is TGCAGTGCTAGGGGGACTAGCGGGGCCTCAGATACGCAGTATTTT. It codes for CSARGTSGASDTQYF.

This chain links TRBV12-3 or TRBV12-4 with TRBJ2-7; TRBD1 is a possible D gene (6 bases). Trimming took 7 bases from V and 3 from J, leaving 19 bases between them. The CDR3 extends over 15 amino acids. CDR3 sequence (DNA): TGTGCCAGCAAAGTCCAGGGGACCGTAAACTACGAGCAGTACTTC. Protein: CASKVQGTVNYEQYF.

Details on this clonotype: At one boundary the junction diverges from the germline segment, which might be a read error. J is TRBJ2-3 and V is TRBV2; D might be TRBD1 (6 bases). The germline V gene encodes CDR1 SNHLY and CDR2 FYNNEI. The CDR3 has 15 residues. The CDR3 nucleotides are TGTGCCAGCAGCGAAGCAGGGGTTTTGGCAGATACGCAGTATTTT. Its translation: CASSEAGVLADTQYF.

The chain combines TRBV12-3 or TRBV12-4 with TRBJ1-1; D remains unclear. V lost 6 bases, J lost 5 bases, and 19 bases lay in between. The CDR3 is 15 residues long. Here the CDR3 reads CASSLSVGEWTEAFF. The CDR3 nucleotides are TGTGCCAGCAGCCTATCGGTGGGCGAGTGGACTGAAGCTTTCTTT.

Only a few counts were recorded for this clonotype. This chain connects TRBV20-1 to TRBJ1-6, with D tentatively TRBD1 (6 bases). From germline, CDR1 is DFQATT and CDR2 SNEGSKA (reference sequence). The CDR3 loop spans 13 amino acids. The ends were cut back, 4 bases at V and 7 bases at J, with 11 bases in the middle. The CDR3 bases are TGCAGTGCTATGCAGGGGCCGAATTCACCCCTCCACTTT. Protein sequence: CSAMQGPNSPLHF.

The chain has TRBV7-2 and TRBJ1-1; TRBD1 might be the D (6 bases). There are 14 residues in the CDR3. Deletions cut 3 bases from V and 5 bases from J, with 13 bases between. The germline gives CDR1 SGHTA, CDR2 FQGNSA. In DNA, the CDR3 is TGTGCCAGCAGCTTGGACAGAACGGGAACTGAAGCTTTCTTT. This encodes CASSLDRTGTEAFF.

The rearrangement joins TRBV10-3 to TRBJ2-1; 11 bases line up with TRBD2. CDR3 length: 14 amino acids. Germline lookup yields CDR1 ENHRY and CDR2 SYGVKD. V lost 8 bases and J lost 13; bases outside the gene matches: 13. CDR3 in DNA: TGTGCCATCGAGGATAGCGGGGGGGCCAAGACCCAGTTCTTC. This sequence encodes CAIEDSGGAKTQFF.

This clonotype was counted only a few times. The chain joins TRBV10-3 to TRBJ2-3, with 7 bases identical to TRBD2. The CDR3 has 12 amino acids. Per the germline V gene, CDR1 is ENHRY and CDR2 is SYGVKD. V trimming: 8 bases; J trimming: 6 bases; junction bases outside the gene matches: 5. In DNA, the CDR3 is TGTGCCATCGGGAGGGAACGGGATACGCAGTATTTT. Translation gives CAIGRERDTQYF.

The sample holds one count of this clonotype. This chain connects TRBV4-1 to TRBJ1-4; 8 bases map to TRBD1. The CDR3 consists of 17 residues. Germline V gene lookup returns CDR1 MGHRA and CDR2 YSYEKL. Trimming took 1 base from V and 3 from J; bases not matched to a gene: 7. CDR3 protein: CASSQGQGAGANEKLFF. CDR3 coding DNA: TGCGCCAGCAGCCAAGGTCAGGGGGCCGGGGCTAATGAAAAACTGTTTTTT.

V and J are TRBV20-1 and TRBJ2-7; 10 nucleotides agree with TRBD1. The CDR3 totals 14 residues. CDR1 and CDR2 from the germline V gene are DFQATT and SNEGSKA (reference sequence). The V gene end was trimmed by 6 bases and the J gene end by 2 bases; junction bases not matched to a gene: 7. This chain's CDR3 is CSATRQGATYEQYF. The DNA for the CDR3 is TGCAGTGCCACAAGACAGGGGGCAACCTACGAGCAGTACTTC.

In its sample, this clonotype was seen a few times. The chain is built from TRBV27 and TRBJ1-6; 9 nucleotides match TRBD1. Looked up from germline, CDR1 is MNHEY and CDR2 is SMNVEV (reference sequence). The V and J ends lost 3 bases and 0 bases, in that order; junction bases with no gene match: 0. The CDR3 is made up of 16 amino acids. In nucleotides, the CDR3 is TGTGCCAGCAGTTTGACAGGGGGCTCCTATAATTCACCCCTCCACTTT. It specifies CASSLTGGSYNSPLHF.

This clonotype was seen more than once but under ten times. V gene TRBV6-5 combines with J gene TRBJ1-2, with D unclear. V lost 8 bases and J 4 bases, leaving 14 bases between the germline ends. The CDR3 sequence is 13 residues long. Germline CDR1 and CDR2: MNHEY and SVGAGI. CDR3 in DNA: TGTGCCAGCGGGATGGGCAGCGGCTATGGCTACACCTTC. Residues: CASGMGSGYGYTF.

V and J are TRBV29-1 and TRBJ1-4, with D possibly TRBD1 on 5 matching bases. Germline V gives CDR1 SQVTM, CDR2 ANQGSEA. V was trimmed by 6 bases and J by 8 bases, leaving 13 bases between them. This CDR3 region has 12 residues. The CDR3 DNA reads TGCAGCGTCGGGACTTCTGGCGAAAAACTGTTTTTT. It yields the protein CSVGTSGEKLFF. Variable domain in full (rest from reference TRBV29-1 and TRBJ1-4): SAVISQKPSRDICQRGTSLTIQCQVDSQVTMMFWYRQQPGQSLTLIATANQGSEATYESGFVIDKFPISRPNLTFSTLTVSNMSPEDSSIYLCSVGTSGEKLFFGSGTQLSVL.

This clonotype was picked up a small number of times. The V and J genes are TRBV7-8 and TRBJ2-1, with 10 bases identical to TRBD2. J lost 5 bases, V lost 3 bases, and 10 bases had no gene match. This CDR3 comprises 17 residues. CDR1 SGHVS and CDR2 FQNEAQ come from the germline V gene. This CDR3 is CASSLRPRAGGDNEQFF. The CDR3 DNA reads as TGTGCCAGCAGCTTGCGTCCCCGAGCGGGGGGGGACAATGAGCAGTTCTTC.

Only a few counts were recorded for this clonotype. This chain uses TRBV20-1 with TRBJ1-1, with D unresolved. V lost 6 bases, J lost 1 base, and 12 bases lay in between. This CDR3 is built from 13 residues. CDR1 DFQATT and CDR2 SNEGSKA come from the germline V gene (reference sequence). CDR3 in amino acids: CSAVETTNTEAFF. DNA of the CDR3: TGCAGTGCAGTCGAGACAACGAACACTGAAGCTTTCTTT.